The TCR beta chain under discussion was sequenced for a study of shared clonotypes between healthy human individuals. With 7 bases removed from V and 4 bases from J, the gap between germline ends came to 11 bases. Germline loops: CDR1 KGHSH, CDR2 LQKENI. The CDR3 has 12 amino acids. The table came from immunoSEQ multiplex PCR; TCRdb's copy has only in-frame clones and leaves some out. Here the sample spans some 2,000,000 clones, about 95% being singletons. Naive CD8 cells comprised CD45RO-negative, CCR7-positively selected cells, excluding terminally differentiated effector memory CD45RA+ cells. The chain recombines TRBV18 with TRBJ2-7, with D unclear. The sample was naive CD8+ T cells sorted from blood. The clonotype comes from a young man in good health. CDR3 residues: CASWPPTYEQYF. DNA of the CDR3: TGTGCCAGCTGGCCGCCCACATACGAGCAGTACTTC.